These 32 T cell receptor beta chains came from one sample sequenced in a study of naive and memory T cell subsets. Two oligonucleotides, mixed equimolar, formed the beta constant-region primer covering TRBC1 and TRBC2. The ligated cDNA underwent four PCR rounds using SP2 and nested alpha and beta constant-region primers. TCRdb analysed the UMI-ligation and nested PCR reads with MiXCR anew, one entry per CDR3 protein. Of 120,000 or so distinct CDR3 sequences listed, 36% are singletons. The sample consisted of central memory CD4+ T cells from blood. Receptors originate from a human donor in good health.

A single count supports this clonotype. The rearrangement joins TRBV20-1 to TRBJ1-2; no definite D call. Germline lookup yields CDR1 DFQATT and CDR2 SNEGSKA (reference sequence). The V end lost 0 bases, the J end lost 4 bases, and 9 bases lay between the germline ends. The CDR3 covers 13 residues. This CDR3 is CSARDSNGYGYTF. The CDR3 nucleotides are TGCAGTGCTAGAGATTCCAATGGCTATGGCTACACCTTC.

The chain carries TRBV6-2 or TRBV6-3 and TRBJ2-1; 8 positions match TRBD2. Germline lookup yields CDR1 MNHEY and CDR2 SVGEGT. This CDR3 is 16 amino acids long. The V and J ends lost 2 bases and 10 bases, in that order; junction bases with no gene match: 13. CDR3 protein: CASSYTTTSGLREQFF. Written as DNA, the CDR3 is TGTGCCAGCAGTTACACGACAACTAGCGGCCTAAGGGAGCAGTTCTTC.

The gene calls are TRBV20-1 and TRBJ1-1; 8 bases map to TRBD1. Per germline, CDR1 DFQATT and CDR2 SNEGSKA (reference sequence). V trimming: 6 bases; J trimming: 4 bases; junction bases outside the gene matches: 1. The CDR3 has 11 amino acids. The CDR3: CSATGGTEAFF. CDR3 bases: TGCAGTGCAACAGGGGGCACTGAAGCTTTCTTT.

This chain connects TRBV6-2 or TRBV6-3 to TRBJ1-1; D is unclear. Germline CDR1 is MNHEY and CDR2 is SVGEGT. This CDR3 spans 18 amino acids. V dropped 0 bases and J dropped 0 bases, with 17 bases sitting between them. This CDR3 is CASSYSIAIPLMNTEAFF. Written as DNA, the CDR3 is TGTGCCAGCAGTTACTCGATAGCGATTCCGCTGATGAACACTGAAGCTTTCTTT.

The rearrangement uses TRBV20-1 and TRBJ2-1, with 11 bases that match TRBD2. The CDR3 contains 16 residues. J lost 3 bases, V lost 2 bases, and 6 bases had no gene match. Germline V gene lookup returns CDR1 DFQATT and CDR2 SNEGSKA (reference sequence). In nucleotides, the CDR3 is TGCAGTGCTAGACTTCTAGCGGGAGGATTCTACAATGAGCAGTTCTTC. Its protein product is CSARLLAGGFYNEQFF.

This clonotype occurred a few times. This chain joins TRBV15 and TRBJ1-5; D remains unclear. The length of the CDR3 is 12 residues. Trimming stripped 1 base from V and 5 bases from J, with 3 bases between. Germline lookup yields CDR1 LNHNV and CDR2 YYDKDF (reference sequence). Here the CDR3 reads CATSRADQPQHF. The CDR3 region has the DNA TGTGCCACCAGCAGAGCGGATCAGCCCCAGCATTTT.

This clonotype was seen a handful of times. CDR3 loop: CASSSIAPSSYNEQFF. The DNA for the CDR3 is TGTGCCAGCAGTTCCATAGCGCCCAGCTCCTACAATGAGCAGTTCTTC. The chain has TRBV28 and TRBJ2-1, with D possibly being TRBD2 (5 bases). With 4 bases removed from V and 0 bases from J, the gap between germline ends came to 13 bases. This CDR3 has 16 residues. Looked up from germline, CDR1 is MDHEN and CDR2 is SYDVKM. The full variable domain, completed using reference TRBV28 and TRBJ2-1, is DVKVTQSSRYLVKRTGEKVFLECVQDMDHENMFWYRQDPGLGLRLIYFSYDVKMKEKGDIPEGYSVSREKKERFSLILESASTNQTSMYLCASSSIAPSSYNEQFFGPGTRLTVL.

The chain is built from TRBV5-1 and TRBJ2-5; possible D gene TRBD1, 6 bases. Germline lookup yields CDR1 SGHRS and CDR2 YFSETQ. The CDR3 runs 15 residues. V was trimmed by 4 bases and J by 5 bases, leaving 18 bases between them. The CDR3 protein is CASSPPQGLGETQYF. The DNA for the CDR3 is TGCGCCAGCAGCCCCCCCCAGGGGTTGGGGGAGACCCAGTACTTC.

V and J are TRBV18 and TRBJ1-2; TRBD1 matches at 8 bases. Germline CDR1 and CDR2: KGHSH and LQKENI. CDR3 length: 16 amino acids. The junction had 10 bases not matched to a gene; V was cut back by 2 bases and J by 5 bases. As DNA, the CDR3 is TGTGCCAGCTCACCAATAACAGGGGGGATTCGGTATGGCTACACCTTC. This sequence encodes CASSPITGGIRYGYTF.

This clonotype has more than one count but fewer than ten. The J gene is TRBJ2-3, the V gene TRBV30; D is uncertain. Germline-derived CDR1 and CDR2 are GTSNPN and SVGIG (reference sequence). The CDR3 is 11 residues long. The V gene lost 2 bases and the J gene lost 5 bases, with 5 bases spanning the gap. CDR3 region: CAWSSVDTQYF. The CDR3 DNA reads TGTGCCTGGAGTTCGGTAGATACGCAGTATTTT. Looking up the rest from reference TRBV30 and TRBJ2-3 gives the full variable domain: SQTIHQWPATLVQPVGSPLSLECTVEGTSNPNLYWYRQAAGRGLQLLFYSVGIGQISSEVPQNLSASRPQDRQFILSSKKLLLSDSGFYLCAWSSVDTQYFGPGTRLTVL.

This clonotype was seen more than once but under ten times. The rearrangement joins TRBV6-1 to TRBJ2-3, with D possibly matching TRBD2 (6 bases). V dropped 3 bases and J dropped 7 bases, with 23 bases sitting between them. Germline CDR1 MNHNS, CDR2 SASEGT. The CDR3 length is 17 residues. CDR3 region: CASSERSQSGVRYTQYF. CDR3 nucleotide sequence: TGTGCCAGCAGTGAGAGAAGTCAGTCGGGAGTTCGGTATACGCAGTATTTT.

This clonotype has just a few counts. The rearrangement uses TRBV15 and TRBJ2-1, with D unresolved. V lost 0 bases, J lost 4 bases, and 16 bases lay in between. Germline V gene lookup returns CDR1 LNHNV and CDR2 YYDKDF (reference sequence). This CDR3 is 17 amino acids long. The CDR3 here is CATSREGRTLTYNEQFF. CDR3 DNA sequence: TGTGCCACCAGCAGAGAAGGGCGGACGCTTACTTACAATGAGCAGTTCTTC. Drawing the rest from reference TRBV15 and TRBJ2-1, the complete variable domain is DAMVIQNPRYQVTQFGKPVTLSCSQTLNHNVMYWYQQKSSQAPKLLFHYYDKDFNNEADTPDNFQSRRPNTSFCFLDIRSPGLGDTAMYLCATSREGRTLTYNEQFFGPGTRLTVL.

The chain recombines TRBV29-1 with TRBJ2-1; TRBD2 aligns across 8 bases. J lost 7 bases, V lost 6 bases, and 5 bases had no gene match. The CDR3 spans 12 residues. Germline lookup yields CDR1 SQVTM and CDR2 ANQGSEA. The CDR3 DNA reads TGCAGCGTCCCGGGACTAGGAAATGAGCAGTTCTTC. It codes for CSVPGLGNEQFF.

This clonotype appeared a few times. The gene calls are TRBV28 and TRBJ1-2; 8 positions agree with TRBD1. After removal of 4 bases from V and 3 bases from J, the junction contained 7 bases not matched to a gene. This CDR3 has 15 amino acids. Germline loops: CDR1 MDHEN, CDR2 SYDVKM. This CDR3 is CASSSAGGWDYGYTF. DNA of the CDR3: TGTGCCAGCAGTTCCGCAGGGGGCTGGGACTATGGCTACACCTTC.

This clonotype was observed a few times. The rearrangement links TRBV6-2 or TRBV6-3 to TRBJ2-7, with 10 bases identical to TRBD2. J was trimmed by 3 bases and V by 2 bases; bases with no gene match: 4. CDR1 and CDR2 (germline): MNHEY, SVGEGT. The CDR3 extends over 15 amino acids. The CDR3 coding sequence is TGTGCCAGCAGTTACGAAGCTAGCGGGAGCTACGAGCAGTACTTC. Residues: CASSYEASGSYEQYF.

This clonotype came up a few times. The chain employs TRBV6-5 and TRBJ2-1, with TRBD2 matching 7 bases. The CDR3 length is 18 residues. J gave up 0 bases and V 6 bases, and 14 bases lay outside the gene matches. Germline lookup yields CDR1 MNHEY and CDR2 SVGAGI. The CDR3 DNA sequence: TGTGCCAGCAGATCTCCGGGACTATCCGATAGCTCCTACAATGAGCAGTTCTTC. Translated, it gives CASRSPGLSDSSYNEQFF.

This clonotype appeared many times. The chain carries TRBV28 and TRBJ2-3; no clear D gene. Germline V lookup: CDR1 MDHEN, CDR2 SYDVKM. The CDR3 totals 11 residues. Trimming cost V 7 bases and J 1 base, with 3 bases left between them. The chain's CDR3 is CASMGTDTQYF. The CDR3, as DNA: TGTGCCAGCATGGGCACAGATACGCAGTATTTT.

J is TRBJ1-3 and V is TRBV2; the D is unclear. The CDR3 contains 15 residues. Germline-derived CDR1 and CDR2 are SNHLY and FYNNEI. V was shortened by 3 bases and J by 0 bases, with 9 bases between the two germline ends. CDR3 protein: CASSDRHLSGNTIYF. The CDR3 bases are TGTGCCAGCAGTGATCGGCACCTCTCTGGAAACACCATATATTTT.

The V call is TRBV6-5, the J call TRBJ2-7; D remains unclear. Germline V gene sequence: CDR1 MNHEY, CDR2 SVGAGI. The CDR3 is made up of 12 amino acids. V lost 5 bases and J lost 6, with 11 bases in between. This CDR3 reads CASSPGLREQYF. CDR3 nucleotide sequence: TGTGCCAGCAGTCCCGGTCTCCGCGAGCAGTACTTC.

The V gene is TRBV3-1, the J gene TRBJ2-1; 10 nucleotides line up with TRBD2. The CDR3 covers 15 residues. Germline CDR1 LGHDT, CDR2 YNNKEL (reference sequence). Trimming took 1 base from V and 6 from J; bases not matched to a gene: 3. CDR3 amino acids: CASSQASGGSNEQFF. The CDR3 DNA reads TGTGCCAGCAGCCAAGCTAGCGGGGGATCCAATGAGCAGTTCTTC.

Only a few counts were recorded for this clonotype. The V call is TRBV3-1, the J call TRBJ2-1, with D uncertain. This CDR3 contains 16 residues. Germline V lookup: CDR1 LGHDT, CDR2 YNNKEL (reference sequence). The germline V and J ends were trimmed by 5 bases and 0 bases, with 14 bases remaining between them. CDR3 region: CASSVRIKSSYNEQFF. CDR3 DNA sequence: TGTGCCAGCAGCGTACGTATAAAAAGCTCCTACAATGAGCAGTTCTTC.

This clonotype was counted between two and nine times. J is TRBJ1-5 and V is TRBV30; 7 nucleotides align to TRBD1. The CDR3 is 15 amino acids. With 2 bases clipped from V and 1 base from J, the junction kept 5 bases outside the gene matches. CDR1 and CDR2 (germline): GTSNPN, SVGIG (reference sequence). The CDR3 region is CAWSQRTGSNQPQHF. CDR3 nucleotides: TGTGCCTGGAGTCAAAGGACAGGCAGCAATCAGCCCCAGCATTTT.

The chain couples TRBV6-1 to TRBJ2-7, with D hard to call. Trimming shortened V by 0 bases and J by 3 bases, and 3 bases separated the two germline ends. Germline lookup yields CDR1 MNHNS and CDR2 SASEGT. The CDR3 has 12 amino acids. The CDR3 is CASSEANYEQYF. In DNA form, the CDR3 reads TGTGCCAGCAGTGAAGCGAACTACGAGCAGTACTTC.

This clonotype turned up a few times. The chain has TRBV5-1 and TRBJ2-5; possibly TRBD1 for D (6 bases). Germline loops: CDR1 SGHRS, CDR2 YFSETQ. The V end was cut by 0 bases, the J end by 7 bases, with 13 bases between. CDR3 length equals 14 residues. The CDR3 sequence: CASSLEQGARTQYF. The DNA for the CDR3 is TGCGCCAGCAGCTTGGAACAGGGCGCGAGGACCCAGTACTTC.

V gene TRBV28 combines with J gene TRBJ2-7; maybe TRBD1 (5 bases). Trimming left V 2 bases short and J 1 base short, with 9 bases between. This CDR3 is 14 amino acids long. Germline-derived CDR1 and CDR2 are MDHEN and SYDVKM. The CDR3 DNA follows: TGTGCCAGCAGTTTAAGACAGCTATCCTACGAGCAGTACTTC. Its translation: CASSLRQLSYEQYF.

The J gene is TRBJ1-1, the V gene TRBV30, with D perhaps matching TRBD1 (6 bases). Germline lookup yields CDR1 GTSNPN and CDR2 SVGIG (reference sequence). The V gene lost 7 bases and the J gene lost 10 bases, with 19 bases spanning the gap. The CDR3 is 12 residues long. The CDR3 region has the DNA TGTGCCTTAACCCGGGACAAGGAGCCAGCTTTCTTT. It yields the protein CALTRDKEPAFF.

This clonotype has only a few counts. The rearrangement links TRBV2 to TRBJ1-1; perhaps TRBD1 as D (5 bases). The CDR3 extends over 13 amino acids. Per germline, CDR1 SNHLY and CDR2 FYNNEI. The V end lost 8 bases, the J end lost 0 bases, and 10 bases lay between the germline ends. Here the CDR3 reads CASQGHLNTEAFF. CDR3 DNA sequence: TGTGCCAGCCAAGGACATCTGAACACTGAAGCTTTCTTT.

Only a few counts were recorded for this clonotype. The rearrangement joins TRBV20-1 to TRBJ1-1, with D unresolved. This CDR3 comprises 14 residues. V was shortened by 3 bases and J by 0 bases, with 11 bases between the two germline ends. The germline CDR1 and CDR2 sequences are DFQATT and SNEGSKA (reference sequence). As DNA, the CDR3 is TGCAGTGCTAGTGCTGAGGGTTTGAACACTGAAGCTTTCTTT. Translating it yields CSASAEGLNTEAFF.

V gene TRBV5-1 combines with J gene TRBJ2-2; D uncertain. The CDR3 is made up of 14 amino acids. Germline CDR1 reads SGHRS; CDR2 reads YFSETQ. V lost 4 bases, J lost 4 bases, and 11 bases lay in between. CDR3: CASSVGSSTGELFF. DNA for the CDR3: TGCGCCAGCAGCGTGGGGTCCTCCACCGGGGAGCTGTTTTTT.

There are a few counts of this clonotype. The chain joins TRBV14 to TRBJ1-1; possible D gene TRBD1, 6 bases. This CDR3 is 15 amino acids long. Deletions cut 4 bases from V and 2 bases from J, with 14 bases between. CDR1 and CDR2 (germline): SGHDN, FVKESK. This CDR3 is CASSLFGQFNTEAFF. The CDR3, as DNA: TGTGCCAGCAGCCTTTTCGGACAGTTCAACACTGAAGCTTTCTTT.

In its sample, this clonotype was seen once. This sequence joins TRBV6-1 and TRBJ2-2; 9 bases align to TRBD1. The CDR3 has 13 amino acids. Germline CDR1 MNHNS, CDR2 SASEGT. J gave up 8 bases and V 6 bases, and 4 bases lay outside the gene matches. The CDR3 here is CASRGQGTGELFF. The CDR3 bases are TGTGCCAGCAGGGGACAGGGAACTGGGGAGCTGTTTTTT.

This chain's CDR3 is CASSSGSRYEQYF. The CDR3 nucleotides are TGTGCCAGCAGCTCCGGGTCGCGGTACGAGCAGTACTTC. This chain joins TRBV5-4 and TRBJ2-7; D is uncertain. V lost 3 bases to trimming and J lost 4 bases, with 11 bases between them. The CDR3 loop spans 13 amino acids. Germline V gives CDR1 SGHNT, CDR2 YYREEE (reference sequence).